This passage covers 14 T cell receptor beta chains from one sample sequenced in a study of blood T cell repertoires in COVID-19. Generated by immunoSEQ multiplex PCR, the TCRdb table keeps only in-frame clones and is missing some. The repertoire holds around 250,000 clones, with approximately 84% as singletons. Sequencing was performed on PBMCs or T cells enriched from blood (not recorded which). The receptors were sampled from a woman aged 45-60 years who had been exposed to COVID-19.

Only a few counts were recorded for this clone. J is TRBJ2-3 and V is TRBV6-4, with 10 positions matching TRBD2. This CDR3 region has 15 residues. Germline V gene lookup returns CDR1 MRHNA and CDR2 SNTAGT. V shed 5 bases, J shed 0 bases, and the junction held 2 bases outside the gene matches. CDR3 sequence: CASSKTSGSTDTQYF. DNA for the CDR3: TGTGCCAGCAGTAAGACTAGCGGGAGCACAGATACGCAGTATTTT.

The chain couples TRBV30 to TRBJ1-2; D is possibly TRBD1 (5 bases). This CDR3 is built from 13 residues. Trimming shortened V by 2 bases and J by 13 bases, and 20 bases separated the two germline ends. Germline V CDR1 and CDR2: GTSNPN, SVGIG (reference sequence). The CDR3 nucleotides read TGTGCCTGGAGTAGGACCTCGGTGGGGGGGACCACCTTC. This codes for CAWSRTSVGGTTF.

The chain links TRBV29-1 to TRBJ1-1; the D gene is possibly TRBD1 (5 bases). V was shortened by 6 bases and J by 0 bases, with 11 bases between the two germline ends. Germline V gene sequence: CDR1 SQVTM, CDR2 ANQGSEA. The CDR3 consists of 13 residues. The CDR3 sequence: CSVSDRLNTEAFF. For the CDR3, the DNA is TGCAGCGTCTCCGACAGATTGAACACTGAAGCTTTCTTT.

J is TRBJ1-2 and V is TRBV11-2, with 9 bases lining up with TRBD1. The CDR3 has 14 amino acids. Germline V gene lookup returns CDR1 SGHAT and CDR2 FQNNGV. Germline trimming cut 2 bases from V and 13 bases from J; bases unmatched to any gene: 11. CDR3 nucleotide sequence: TGTGCCAGCAGCTTACCTCAACAGGGGGCAATAGGCACCTTC. The encoded protein is CASSLPQQGAIGTF.

The V gene is TRBV30, the J gene TRBJ2-7, with D maybe TRBD1 (5 bases). The CDR3 extends over 17 amino acids. The germline CDR1 and CDR2 sequences are GTSNPN and SVGIG (reference sequence). Between the trimmed V and J ends, which lost 0 bases and 0 bases, there was a span of 18 bases. The CDR3 protein is CAWSVPLGAVSSYEQYF. CDR3 DNA sequence: TGTGCCTGGAGTGTCCCCTTAGGGGCGGTGAGCTCCTACGAGCAGTACTTC.

This clone was seen a few times. Within the sample, other DNA sequences also encode this same CDR3. This chain joins TRBV9 and TRBJ1-4, with no clear D. V dropped 2 bases and J dropped 0 bases, with 8 bases sitting between them. This CDR3 contains 15 residues. Germline V gene sequence: CDR1 SGDLS, CDR2 YYNGEE. The CDR3 is CASSVSGATNEKLFF. The CDR3 bases are TGTGCCAGCAGCGTTAGCGGAGCAACTAATGAAAAACTGTTTTTT.

The chain has TRBV7-6 and TRBJ2-3; 12 bases are shared with TRBD2. Germline V lookup: CDR1 SGHVS, CDR2 FNYEAQ. The ends lost 5 bases at V and 0 bases at J; junction bases unmatched: 15. CDR3 length equals 20 residues. The CDR3 protein is CASSPRGGLAGSPSTDTQYF. The CDR3, as DNA: TGTGCCAGCAGCCCCCGCGGCGGACTAGCGGGGAGCCCTAGCACAGATACGCAGTATTTT.

V and J are TRBV5-4 and TRBJ2-1; the match to TRBD2 covers 12 bases. Germline V lookup: CDR1 SGHNT, CDR2 YYREEE (reference sequence). The V gene end was trimmed by 2 bases and the J gene end by 10 bases; junction bases not matched to a gene: 4. The CDR3 is made up of 14 amino acids. As DNA, the CDR3 is TGTGCCAGCAGCTTCAGACTAGCGGGGGCCGAGCAGTTCTTC. It translates to CASSFRLAGAEQFF.

This clone was detected many times. The chain uses TRBV27 and TRBJ2-6; 7 bases match TRBD1. CDR3 length: 18 amino acids. Germline V gene sequence: CDR1 MNHEY, CDR2 SMNVEV (reference sequence). Trimming cost V 6 bases and J 0 bases; bases outside gene matches: 11. Here the CDR3 DNA reads TGTGCCAGCAGGGGATTCCGGGACAGATTCTCTGGGGCCAACGTCCTGACTTTC. Translated: CASRGFRDRFSGANVLTF.

The rearrangement joins TRBV10-3 to TRBJ1-3; unclear D gene. The V gene's germline CDR1 is ENHRY and CDR2 SYGVKD. Trimming cost V 11 bases and J 1 base, with 9 bases left between them. The CDR3 contains 12 residues. DNA of the CDR3: TGTGCCGCGCGGGCGTCTGGAAACACCATATATTTT. Encoded protein: CAARASGNTIYF.

This clone was detected only once. This chain joins TRBV29-1 and TRBJ2-1; 8 nucleotides align to TRBD2. The germline CDR1 and CDR2 sequences are SQVTM and ANQGSEA. J lost 7 bases, V lost 1 base, and 9 bases had no gene match. The CDR3 loop spans 15 amino acids. The DNA of the CDR3 is TGCAGCGTTGAAGGGTGGCGGGGGGCCCTTAATGAGCAGTTCTTC. Encoded protein: CSVEGWRGALNEQFF.

J is TRBJ1-6 and V is TRBV6-5; D is ambiguous. Germline loops: CDR1 MNHEY, CDR2 SVGAGI. Deletions cut 4 bases from V and 4 bases from J, with 11 bases between. The CDR3 runs to 15 residues. CDR3 protein: CASSSPGIYNSPLHF. CDR3 nucleotides: TGTGCCAGCAGTTCCCCCGGGATATATAATTCACCCCTCCACTTT.

This clone was counted a few times. This chain connects TRBV6-2 or TRBV6-3 to TRBJ2-3; 8 nucleotides align to TRBD2. V gave up 4 bases and J gave up 3 bases; unmatched junction bases: 3. Germline loops: CDR1 MNHEY, CDR2 SVGEGT. The CDR3 has 14 residues. CDR3 bases: TGTGCCAGCAGTTCTCCGGGGGGGACAGATACGCAGTATTTT. It translates to CASSSPGGTDTQYF.

The chain employs TRBV29-1 and TRBJ2-3, with 9 bases fitting TRBD1. The ends lost 3 bases at V and 5 bases at J; junction bases unmatched: 12. The germline gives CDR1 SQVTM, CDR2 ANQGSEA. The CDR3 runs 16 residues. Here the CDR3 reads CSVEGQGLVGRDTQYF. CDR3 in DNA: TGCAGCGTTGAGGGACAGGGATTAGTTGGCAGAGATACGCAGTATTTT.